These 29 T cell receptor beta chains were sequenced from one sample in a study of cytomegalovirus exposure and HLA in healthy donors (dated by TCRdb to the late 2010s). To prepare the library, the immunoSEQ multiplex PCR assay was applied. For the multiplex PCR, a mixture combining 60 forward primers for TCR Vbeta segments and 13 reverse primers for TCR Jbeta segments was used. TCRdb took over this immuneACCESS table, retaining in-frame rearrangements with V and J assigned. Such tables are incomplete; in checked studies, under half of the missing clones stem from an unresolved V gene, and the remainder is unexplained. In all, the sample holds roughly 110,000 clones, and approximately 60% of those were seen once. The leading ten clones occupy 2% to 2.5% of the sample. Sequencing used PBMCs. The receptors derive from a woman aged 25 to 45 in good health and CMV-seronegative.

CDR3 bases: TGCGCCAGCAGCCAAGCCGGGACTAGCCCTTCTAATGAGCAGTTCTTC. It yields the protein CASSQAGTSPSNEQFF. The chain joins TRBV4-3 to TRBJ2-1; 9 nucleotides match TRBD2. The V gene's germline CDR1 is LGHNA and CDR2 YSLEER. CDR3 size: 16 residues. V was pared by 1 base and J by 7 bases, with 8 bases of the junction left unmatched.

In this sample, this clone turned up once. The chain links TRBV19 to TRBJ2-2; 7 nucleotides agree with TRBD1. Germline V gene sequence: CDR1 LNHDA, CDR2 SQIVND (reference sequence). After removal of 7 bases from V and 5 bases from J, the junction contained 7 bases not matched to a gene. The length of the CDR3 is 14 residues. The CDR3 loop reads CASNIEGATGELFF. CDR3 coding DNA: TGTGCCAGTAACATAGAGGGGGCGACCGGGGAGCTGTTTTTT.

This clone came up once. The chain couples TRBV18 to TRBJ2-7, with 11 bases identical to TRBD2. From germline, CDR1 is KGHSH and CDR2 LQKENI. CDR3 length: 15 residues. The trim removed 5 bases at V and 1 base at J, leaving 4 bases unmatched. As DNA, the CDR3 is TGTGCCAGCTCAACAATAGCGGGAGGGTCCTACGAGCAGTACTTC. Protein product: CASSTIAGGSYEQYF.

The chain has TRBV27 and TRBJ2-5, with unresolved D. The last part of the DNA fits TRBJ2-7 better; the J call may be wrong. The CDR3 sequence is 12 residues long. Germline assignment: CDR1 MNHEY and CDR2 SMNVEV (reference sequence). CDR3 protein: CASRTSLNEQYF. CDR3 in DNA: TGTGCCAGCAGAACTTCACTTAACGAGCAGTACTTC.

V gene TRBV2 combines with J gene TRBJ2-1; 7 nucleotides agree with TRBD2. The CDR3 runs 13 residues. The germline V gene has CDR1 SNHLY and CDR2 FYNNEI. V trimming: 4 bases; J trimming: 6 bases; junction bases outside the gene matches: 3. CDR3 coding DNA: TGTGCCAGCAGTGGGGGAGGGGTCAATGAGCAGTTCTTC. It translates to CASSGGGVNEQFF.

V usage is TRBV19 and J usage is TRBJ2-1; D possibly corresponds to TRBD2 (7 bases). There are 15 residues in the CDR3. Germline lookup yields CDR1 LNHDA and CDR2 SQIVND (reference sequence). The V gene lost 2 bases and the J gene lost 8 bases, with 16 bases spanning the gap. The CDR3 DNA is TGTGCCAGTAGTATAAGCGGGACAAAGGGGGATGAGCAGTTCTTC. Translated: CASSISGTKGDEQFF.

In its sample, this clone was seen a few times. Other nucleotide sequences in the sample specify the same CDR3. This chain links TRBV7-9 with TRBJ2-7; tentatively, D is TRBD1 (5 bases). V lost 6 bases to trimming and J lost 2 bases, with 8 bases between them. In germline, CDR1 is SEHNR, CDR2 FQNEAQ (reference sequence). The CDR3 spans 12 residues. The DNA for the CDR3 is TGTGCCAGCAGACCAGGGACCTACGAGCAGTACTTC. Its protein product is CASRPGTYEQYF.

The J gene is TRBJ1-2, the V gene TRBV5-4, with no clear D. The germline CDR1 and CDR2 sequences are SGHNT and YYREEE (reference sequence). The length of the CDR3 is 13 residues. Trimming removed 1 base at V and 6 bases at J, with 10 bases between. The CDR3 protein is CASSLLRTDGYTF. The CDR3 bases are TGTGCCAGCAGCTTGCTACGTACGGATGGCTACACCTTC.

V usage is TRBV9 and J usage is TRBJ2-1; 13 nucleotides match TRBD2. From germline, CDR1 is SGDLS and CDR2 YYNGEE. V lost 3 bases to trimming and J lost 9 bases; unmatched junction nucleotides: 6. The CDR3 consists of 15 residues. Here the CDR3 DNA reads TGTGCCAGCAGCGCCGGACTAGCGGGAGTAAGTGAGCAGTTCTTC. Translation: CASSAGLAGVSEQFF.

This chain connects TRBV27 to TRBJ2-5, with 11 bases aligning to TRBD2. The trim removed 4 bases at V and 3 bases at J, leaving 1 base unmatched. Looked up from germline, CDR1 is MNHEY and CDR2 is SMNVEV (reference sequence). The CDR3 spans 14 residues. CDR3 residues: CASSSGLAEETQYF. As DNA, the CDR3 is TGTGCCAGCAGTTCGGGACTAGCGGAAGAGACCCAGTACTTC.

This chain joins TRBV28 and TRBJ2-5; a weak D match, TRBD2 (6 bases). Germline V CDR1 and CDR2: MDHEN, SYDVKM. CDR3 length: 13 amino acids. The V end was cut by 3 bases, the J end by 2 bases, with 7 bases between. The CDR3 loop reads CASSFAGQETQYF. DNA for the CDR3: TGTGCCAGCAGTTTCGCGGGGCAAGAGACCCAGTACTTC.

CDR3 nucleotide sequence: TGCAGCGTCCTGGAGGGGCGCGGTCAGCCCCAGCATTTT. It is translated as CSVLEGRGQPQHF. The rearrangement joins TRBV29-1 to TRBJ1-5, with D perhaps TRBD1 (5 bases). The CDR3 has 13 residues. From germline, CDR1 is SQVTM and CDR2 ANQGSEA. Trimming left V 6 bases short and J 6 bases short, with 15 bases between.

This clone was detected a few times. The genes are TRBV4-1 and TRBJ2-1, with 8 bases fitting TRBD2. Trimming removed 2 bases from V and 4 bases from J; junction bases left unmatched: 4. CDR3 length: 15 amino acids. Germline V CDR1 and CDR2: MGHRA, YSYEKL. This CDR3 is CASSQIAGPYNEQFF. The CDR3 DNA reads TGCGCCAGCAGCCAAATAGCGGGGCCATACAATGAGCAGTTCTTC.

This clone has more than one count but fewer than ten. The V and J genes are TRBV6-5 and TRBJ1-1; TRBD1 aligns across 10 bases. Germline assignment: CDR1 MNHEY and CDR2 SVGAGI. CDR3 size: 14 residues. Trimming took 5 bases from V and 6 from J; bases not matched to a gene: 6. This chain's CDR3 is CASSRQGAAAEAFF. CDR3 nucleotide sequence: TGTGCCAGCAGTCGACAGGGGGCGGCGGCTGAAGCTTTCTTT.

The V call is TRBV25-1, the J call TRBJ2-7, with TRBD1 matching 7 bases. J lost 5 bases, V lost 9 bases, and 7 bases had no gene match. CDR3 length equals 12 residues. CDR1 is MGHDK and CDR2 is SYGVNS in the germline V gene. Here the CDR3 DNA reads TGTGCCAGTAGACAGGGTTACGACGAGCAGTACTTC. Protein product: CASRQGYDEQYF.

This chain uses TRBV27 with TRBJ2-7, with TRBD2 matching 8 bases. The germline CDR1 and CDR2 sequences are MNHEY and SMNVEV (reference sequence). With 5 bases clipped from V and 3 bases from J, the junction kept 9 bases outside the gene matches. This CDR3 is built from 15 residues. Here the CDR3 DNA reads TGTGCCAGCAGTCCGGCGGGGGGCCGTGGCTACGAGCAGTACTTC. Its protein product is CASSPAGGRGYEQYF.

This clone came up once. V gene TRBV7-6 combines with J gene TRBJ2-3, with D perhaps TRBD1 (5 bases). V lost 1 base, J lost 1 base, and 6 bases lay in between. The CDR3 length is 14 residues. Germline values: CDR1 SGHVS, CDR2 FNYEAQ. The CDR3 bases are TGTGCCAGCAGCTTAGAAGGGGGCACAGATACGCAGTATTTT. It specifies CASSLEGGTDTQYF.

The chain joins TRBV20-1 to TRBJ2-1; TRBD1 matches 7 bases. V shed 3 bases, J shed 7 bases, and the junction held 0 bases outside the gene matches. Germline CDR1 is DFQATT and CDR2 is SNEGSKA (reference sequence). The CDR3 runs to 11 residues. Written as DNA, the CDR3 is TGCAGTGCTAGCAGGGGGAATGAGCAGTTCTTC. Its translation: CSASRGNEQFF.

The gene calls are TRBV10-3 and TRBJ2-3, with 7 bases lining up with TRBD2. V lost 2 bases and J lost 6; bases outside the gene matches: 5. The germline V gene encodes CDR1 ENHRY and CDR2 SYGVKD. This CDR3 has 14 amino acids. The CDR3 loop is CAISEGRETDTQYF. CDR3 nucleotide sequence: TGTGCCATCAGTGAGGGGCGGGAGACGGATACGCAGTATTTT.

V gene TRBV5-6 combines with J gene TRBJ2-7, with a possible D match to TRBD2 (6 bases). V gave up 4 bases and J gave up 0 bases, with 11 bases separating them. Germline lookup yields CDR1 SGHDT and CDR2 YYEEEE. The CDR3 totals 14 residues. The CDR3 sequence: CASSRSGTSYEQYF. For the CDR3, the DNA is TGTGCCAGCAGCCGTAGCGGTACCTCCTACGAGCAGTACTTC.

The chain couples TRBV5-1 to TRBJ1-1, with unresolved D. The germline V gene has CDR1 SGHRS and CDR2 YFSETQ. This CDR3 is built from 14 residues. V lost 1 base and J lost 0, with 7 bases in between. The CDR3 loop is CASSLNGMNTEAFF. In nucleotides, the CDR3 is TGCGCCAGCAGCTTGAACGGTATGAACACTGAAGCTTTCTTT.

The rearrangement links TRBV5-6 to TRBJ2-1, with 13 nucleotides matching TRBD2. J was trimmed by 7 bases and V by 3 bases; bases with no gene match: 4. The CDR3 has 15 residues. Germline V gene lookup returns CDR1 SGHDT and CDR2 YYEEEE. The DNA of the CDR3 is TGTGCCAGCAGCTGGGGACTAGCGGGGAAAAATGAGCAGTTCTTC. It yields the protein CASSWGLAGKNEQFF.

CDR3 DNA sequence: TGTGCCAGCAGCTTGGGGGGACAGTCCCACGAGCAGTACTTC. This gives the protein CASSLGGQSHEQYF. This chain links TRBV5-4 with TRBJ2-7, with 7 bases fitting TRBD1. Losses at the gene ends were 0 bases for V and 5 bases for J; bases not matched to a gene: 5. Germline V lookup: CDR1 SGHNT, CDR2 YYREEE (reference sequence). This CDR3 spans 14 amino acids.

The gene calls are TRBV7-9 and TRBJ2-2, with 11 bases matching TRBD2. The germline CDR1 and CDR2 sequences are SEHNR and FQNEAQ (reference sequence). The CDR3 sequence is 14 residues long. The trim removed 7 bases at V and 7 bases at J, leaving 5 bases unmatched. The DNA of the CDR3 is TGTGCCAGCAAACTAGCGGGAGAAATCGGGGAGCTGTTTTTT. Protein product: CASKLAGEIGELFF.

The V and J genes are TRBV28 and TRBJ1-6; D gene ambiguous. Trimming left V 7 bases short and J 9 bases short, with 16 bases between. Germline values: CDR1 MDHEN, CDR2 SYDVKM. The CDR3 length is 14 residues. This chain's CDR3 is CASTPWEGRSPLHF. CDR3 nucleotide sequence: TGTGCCAGCACCCCCTGGGAGGGTCGTTCACCCCTCCACTTT. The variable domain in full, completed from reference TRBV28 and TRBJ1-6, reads DVKVTQSSRYLVKRTGEKVFLECVQDMDHENMFWYRQDPGLGLRLIYFSYDVKMKEKGDIPEGYSVSREKKERFSLILESASTNQTSMYLCASTPWEGRSPLHFGNGTRLTVT.

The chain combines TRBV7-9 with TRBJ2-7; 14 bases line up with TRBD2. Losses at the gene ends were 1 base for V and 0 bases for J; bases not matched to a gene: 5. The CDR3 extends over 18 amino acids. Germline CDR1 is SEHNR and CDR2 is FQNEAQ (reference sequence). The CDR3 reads CASSLGGTSGRSSYEQYF. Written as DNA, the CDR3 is TGTGCCAGCAGCTTAGGAGGGACTAGCGGGAGATCCTCCTACGAGCAGTACTTC.

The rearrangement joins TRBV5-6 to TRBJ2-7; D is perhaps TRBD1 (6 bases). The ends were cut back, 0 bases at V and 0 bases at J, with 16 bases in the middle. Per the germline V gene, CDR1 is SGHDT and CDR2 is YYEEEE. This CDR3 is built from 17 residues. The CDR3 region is CASSLAGGQGHSYEQYF. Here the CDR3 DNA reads TGTGCCAGCAGCTTGGCGGGTGGTCAGGGGCACTCCTACGAGCAGTACTTC.

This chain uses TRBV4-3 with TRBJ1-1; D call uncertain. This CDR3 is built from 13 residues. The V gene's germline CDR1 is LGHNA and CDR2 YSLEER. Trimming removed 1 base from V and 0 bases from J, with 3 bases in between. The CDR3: CASSQVLNTEAFF. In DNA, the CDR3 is TGCGCCAGCAGCCAAGTCTTGAACACTGAAGCTTTCTTT.

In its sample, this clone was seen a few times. CDR3 residues: CASSQVGTSSPSGRIYEQYF. The CDR3 region has the DNA TGCGCCAGCAGCCAAGTCGGTACCTCATCCCCTAGCGGGAGGATCTACGAGCAGTACTTC. The chain is built from TRBV4-3 and TRBJ2-7; 11 bases line up with TRBD2. The CDR3 runs 20 residues. CDR1 and CDR2 from the germline V gene are LGHNA and YSLEER. Trimming took 1 base from V and 3 from J; bases not matched to a gene: 17.